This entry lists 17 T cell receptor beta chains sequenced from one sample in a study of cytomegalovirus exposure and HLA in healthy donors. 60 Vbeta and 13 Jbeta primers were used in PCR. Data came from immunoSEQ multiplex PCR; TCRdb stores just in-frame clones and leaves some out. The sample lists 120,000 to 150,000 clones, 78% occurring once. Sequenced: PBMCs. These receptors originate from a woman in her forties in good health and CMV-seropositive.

CDR3 in DNA: TGTGCCAGCCACCGATTACCGGGACAGAGGTTCGCGAACACCGGGGAGCTGTTTTTT. It specifies CASHRLPGQRFANTGELFF. The rearrangement uses TRBV27 and TRBJ2-2; 7 positions match TRBD1. The germline gives CDR1 MNHEY, CDR2 SMNVEV (reference sequence). V lost 8 bases, J lost 0 bases, and 18 bases stayed unmatched. This CDR3 has 19 amino acids.

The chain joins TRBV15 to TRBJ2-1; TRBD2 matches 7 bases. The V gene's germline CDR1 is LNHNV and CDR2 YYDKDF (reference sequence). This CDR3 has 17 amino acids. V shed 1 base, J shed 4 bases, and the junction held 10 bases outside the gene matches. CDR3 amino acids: CATSRGWLAESYNEQFF. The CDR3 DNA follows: TGTGCCACCAGCAGAGGGTGGCTAGCGGAATCTTACAATGAGCAGTTCTTC.

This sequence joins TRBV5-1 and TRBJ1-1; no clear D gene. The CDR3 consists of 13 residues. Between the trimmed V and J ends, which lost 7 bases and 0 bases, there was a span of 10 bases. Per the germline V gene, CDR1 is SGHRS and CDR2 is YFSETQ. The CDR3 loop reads CASQIGVNTEAFF. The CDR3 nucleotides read TGCGCCAGCCAGATCGGGGTGAACACTGAAGCTTTCTTT.

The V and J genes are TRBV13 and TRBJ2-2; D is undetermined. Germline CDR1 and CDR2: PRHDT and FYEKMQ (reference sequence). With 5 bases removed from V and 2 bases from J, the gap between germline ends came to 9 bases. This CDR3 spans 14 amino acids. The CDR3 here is CASSLEHNTGELFF. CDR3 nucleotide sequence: TGTGCCAGCAGCCTCGAACACAACACCGGGGAGCTGTTTTTT. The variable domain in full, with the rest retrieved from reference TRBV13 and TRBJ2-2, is AAGVIQSPRHLIKEKRETATLKCYPIPRHDTVYWYQQGPGQDPQFLISFYEKMQSDKGSIPDRFSAQQFSDYHSELNMSSLELGDSALYFCASSLEHNTGELFFGEGSRLTVL.

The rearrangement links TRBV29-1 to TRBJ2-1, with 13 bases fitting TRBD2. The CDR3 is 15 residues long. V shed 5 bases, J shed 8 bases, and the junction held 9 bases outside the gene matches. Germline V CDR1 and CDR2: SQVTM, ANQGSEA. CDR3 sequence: CSVSPGLAGVDEQFF. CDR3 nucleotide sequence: TGCAGCGTTTCCCCTGGACTAGCGGGAGTAGATGAGCAGTTCTTC.

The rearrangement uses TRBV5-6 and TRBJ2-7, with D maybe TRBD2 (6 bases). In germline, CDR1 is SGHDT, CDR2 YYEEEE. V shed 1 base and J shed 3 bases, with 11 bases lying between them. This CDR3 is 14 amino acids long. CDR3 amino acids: CASSLYWGGYEQYF. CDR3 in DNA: TGTGCCAGCAGCTTGTATTGGGGAGGCTACGAGCAGTACTTC.

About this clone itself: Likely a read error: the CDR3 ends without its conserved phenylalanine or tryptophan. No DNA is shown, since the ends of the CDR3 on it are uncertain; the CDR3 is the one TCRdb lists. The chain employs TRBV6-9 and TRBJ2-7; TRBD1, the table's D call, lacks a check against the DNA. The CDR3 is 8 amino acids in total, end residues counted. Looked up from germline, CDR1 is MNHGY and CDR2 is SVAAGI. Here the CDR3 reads CASSYRGI.

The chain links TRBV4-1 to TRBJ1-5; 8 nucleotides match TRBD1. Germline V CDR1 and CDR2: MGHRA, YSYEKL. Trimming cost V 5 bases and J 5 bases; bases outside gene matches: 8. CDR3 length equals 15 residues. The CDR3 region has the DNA TGCGCCAGCAGCTACCGGGACAGGAGTGATCAGCCCCAGCATTTT. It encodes CASSYRDRSDQPQHF.

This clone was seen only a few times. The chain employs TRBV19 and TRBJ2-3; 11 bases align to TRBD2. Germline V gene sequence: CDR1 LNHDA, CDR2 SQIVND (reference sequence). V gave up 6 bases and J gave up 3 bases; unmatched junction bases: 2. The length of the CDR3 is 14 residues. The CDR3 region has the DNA TGTGCCAGTAGACGGACTAGCGGGACAGATACGCAGTATTTT. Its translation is CASRRTSGTDTQYF. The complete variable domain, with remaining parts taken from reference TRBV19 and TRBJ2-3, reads DGGITQSPKYLFRKEGQNVTLSCEQNLNHDAMYWYRQDPGQGLRLIYYSQIVNDFQKGDIAEGYSVSREKKESFPLTVTSAQKNPTAFYLCASRRTSGTDTQYFGPGTRLTVL.

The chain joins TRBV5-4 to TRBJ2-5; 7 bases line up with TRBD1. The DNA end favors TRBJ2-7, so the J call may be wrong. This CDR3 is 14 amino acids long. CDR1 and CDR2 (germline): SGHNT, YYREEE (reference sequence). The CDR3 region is CASEDRPRSGEQYF. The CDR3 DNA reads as TGTGCCAGCGAGGACAGGCCCAGGTCAGGCGAGCAGTACTTC.

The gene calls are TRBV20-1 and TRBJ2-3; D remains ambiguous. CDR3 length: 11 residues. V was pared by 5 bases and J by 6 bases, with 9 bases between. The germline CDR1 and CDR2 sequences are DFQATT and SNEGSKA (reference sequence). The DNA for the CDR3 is TGCAGTGCTGAAGACTTCGATACGCAGTATTTT. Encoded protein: CSAEDFDTQYF.

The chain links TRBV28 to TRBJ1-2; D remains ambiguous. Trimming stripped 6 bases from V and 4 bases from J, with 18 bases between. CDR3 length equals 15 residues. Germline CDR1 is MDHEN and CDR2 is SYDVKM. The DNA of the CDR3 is TGTGCCAGCAGCTCCCCCAGTGGTGGCCGCTATGGCTACACCTTC. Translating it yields CASSSPSGGRYGYTF.

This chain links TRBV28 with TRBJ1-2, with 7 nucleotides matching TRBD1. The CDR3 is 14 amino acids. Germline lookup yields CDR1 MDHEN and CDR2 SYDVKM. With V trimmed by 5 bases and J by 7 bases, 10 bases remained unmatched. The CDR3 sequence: CASSPADRRGGYTF. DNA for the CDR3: TGTGCCAGCAGTCCCGCGGACAGGAGGGGTGGCTACACCTTC.

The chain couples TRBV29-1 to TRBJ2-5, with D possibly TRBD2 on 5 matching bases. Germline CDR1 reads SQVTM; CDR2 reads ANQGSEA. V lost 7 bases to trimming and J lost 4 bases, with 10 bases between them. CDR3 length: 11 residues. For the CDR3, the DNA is TGCAGCGCCCTAGCCGGAGAGACCCAGTACTTC. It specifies CSALAGETQYF.

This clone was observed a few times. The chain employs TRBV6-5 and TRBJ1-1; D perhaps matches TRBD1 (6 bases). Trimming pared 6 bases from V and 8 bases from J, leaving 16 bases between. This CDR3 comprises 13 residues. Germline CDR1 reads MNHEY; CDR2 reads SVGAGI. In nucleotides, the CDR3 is TGTGCCAGCAGCTTAATATACAGGGCAGAAGCTTTCTTT. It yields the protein CASSLIYRAEAFF.

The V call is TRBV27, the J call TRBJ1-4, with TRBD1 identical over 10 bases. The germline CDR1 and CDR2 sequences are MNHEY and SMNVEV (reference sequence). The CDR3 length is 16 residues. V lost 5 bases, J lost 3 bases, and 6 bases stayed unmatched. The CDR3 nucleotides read TGTGCCAGCAGTATGGGACAGGGGCCTCCTAATGAAAAACTGTTTTTT. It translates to CASSMGQGPPNEKLFF.

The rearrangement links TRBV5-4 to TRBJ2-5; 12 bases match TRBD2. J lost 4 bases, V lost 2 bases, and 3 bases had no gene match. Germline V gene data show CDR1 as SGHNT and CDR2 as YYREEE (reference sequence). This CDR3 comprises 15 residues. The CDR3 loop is CASSFQLAGGETQYF. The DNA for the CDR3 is TGTGCCAGCAGCTTCCAACTAGCGGGAGGAGAGACCCAGTACTTC. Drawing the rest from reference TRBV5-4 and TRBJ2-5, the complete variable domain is ETGVTQSPTHLIKTRGQQVTLRCSSQSGHNTVSWYQQALGQGPQFIFQYYREEENGRGNFPPRFSGLQFPNYSSELNVNALELDDSALYLCASSFQLAGGETQYFGPGTRLLVL.